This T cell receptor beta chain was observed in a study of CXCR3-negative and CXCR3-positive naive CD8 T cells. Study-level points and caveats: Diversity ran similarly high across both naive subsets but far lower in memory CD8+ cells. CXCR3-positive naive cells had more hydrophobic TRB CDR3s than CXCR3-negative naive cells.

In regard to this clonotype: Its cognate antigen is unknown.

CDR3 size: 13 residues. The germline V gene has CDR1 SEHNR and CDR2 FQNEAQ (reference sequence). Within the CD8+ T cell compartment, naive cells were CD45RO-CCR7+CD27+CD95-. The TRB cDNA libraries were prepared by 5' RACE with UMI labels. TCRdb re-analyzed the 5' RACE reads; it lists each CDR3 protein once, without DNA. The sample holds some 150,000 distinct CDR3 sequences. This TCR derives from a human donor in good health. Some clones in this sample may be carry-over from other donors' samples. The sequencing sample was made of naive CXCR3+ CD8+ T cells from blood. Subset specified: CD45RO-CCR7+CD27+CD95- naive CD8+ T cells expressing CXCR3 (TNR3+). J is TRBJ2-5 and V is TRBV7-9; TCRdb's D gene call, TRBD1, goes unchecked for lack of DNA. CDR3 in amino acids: CASQAPVQETQYF.